This T cell receptor beta chain was captured in a study of CD8+ T cells in alopecia areata (dated by TCRdb to 2016 to 2019). For the wider study: In both human patients and the C3H/HeJ mouse model, the study applied high-throughput TCRbeta sequencing to look at T cell clonal expansion in alopecia areata. In humans, TCRbeta sequencing was performed on scalp tissue and on sorted CD4+ and CD8+ peripheral blood T cells from healthy controls and from patients with patchy or totalis/universalis alopecia areata. Scalp clonality was compared among normal scalp (n=4), patchy alopecia areata scalp (n=8), and alopecia totalis/universalis scalp (n=8). The RNA source kit depended on sample type: the PAXgene miRNA kit for fixed scalp, the miRNeasy kit for PBMCs, and the RNeasy kit for mouse skin. Amplification of TCRbeta CDR3 regions was done by immunoSEQ multiplex PCR using 35 Vbeta forward primers and 13 Jbeta reverse primers. The paper as a whole reports these results and caveats: Unlike mouse skin, where gammadelta T cells dominate, normal human skin contains resident alphabeta T cells that get sequenced too, which complicates analysis of the scalp TCR repertoire. Compared with mice, TCR sequences shared between patients were less clear, possibly partly because of HLA diversity across the patient population. Compared with normal scalp, lesional scalp, particularly in alopecia totalis/universalis, had higher clonality and more expanded CD8+ clones, which suggests antigenic drive.

PBMCs were separated by density centrifugation and stained for CD3, CD4 and CD8, after which CD4+ and CD8+ T cells were sorted on a FACSAria. Unaffected controls provided scalp biopsies and blood samples. This clone has more than one count but fewer than ten. The specificity of this receptor is unknown. No quality values exist for individual bases; no much larger clone is one base distant. As encoded in the germline V gene, CDR1 is SGHRS while CDR2 is YFSETQ. V and J are truncated by 0 bases and 1 base respectively, leaving an intervening sequence of 12 bases. Reading from cysteine to phenylalanine, the CDR3 counts 16 amino acids. Only the CDR3 part of the read is kept: 48 bases, read in frame from the first base. The method was the immunoSEQ multiplex PCR assay. For TCR sequencing, RNA was extracted from every sample and reverse transcribed into cDNA to serve as template. SuperScript III was used for first-strand cDNA synthesis, primed with a 2:1 mix of oligo-dT and random hexamers. A synthetic immune receptor repertoire was used to gauge amplification bias, and whatever bias remained was removed computationally. From the authors' description of their analysis: Raw reads were preprocessed to remove errors, and CDR3 was defined by IMGT conventions from the conserved cysteine to phenylalanine. Clonality was calculated as 1 minus Shannon entropy normalized by log2 of the number of productive unique TCRs. Whether each scalp clone was CD4 or CD8 was inferred by checking scalp TCRbeta sequences against the CD4 and CD8 repertoires from sorted blood. Not all clones reach the TCRdb copy of this immuneACCESS table, which keeps in-frame sequences only. Checked studies attribute under half of the gap to unresolved V genes and leave the rest unexplained. The D gene and trimming were derived from the DNA, and the V and J assignments and clone size from that table. The sample table contains some 100,000 clones; only one count was recorded for around 64% of them. The ten largest account for roughly 3.1% of the sample.

Recombination joined TRBV5-1 with TRBJ2-3; the D region possibly corresponds to TRBD2 (6 bases align). The sequenced sample consisted of CD4+ T cells sorted from blood. This TCR derives from a human donor in good health. For the CDR3, the sequence is CASSLAPASGTDTQYF. The nucleotide sequence reads as follows: TGCGCCAGCAGCTTGGCCCCGGCTAGCGGCACAGATACGCAGTATTTT.